These 2 T cell receptor beta chains came from one sample sequenced in a study of cytomegalovirus exposure and HLA in healthy donors. 60 Vbeta and 13 Jbeta primers were used in PCR. Repertoires were generated with immunoSEQ multiplex PCR, while TCRdb's copy carries only in-frame clones and drops some. The data hold some 130,000 clones, with roughly 80% observed a single time. The sample consisted of PBMCs. These TCRs come from a man aged 40-50 years in good health and CMV-seronegative.

A remark on this clone: This is likely a read error, given that the CDR3 carries no conserved phenylalanine or tryptophan at its end. The gene calls are TRBV30 and TRBJ1-2; D is unclear. Germline-derived CDR1 and CDR2 are GTSNPN and SVGIG (reference sequence). V lost 1 base and J lost 1, with 13 bases in between. There are 15 residues in the CDR3. CDR3 amino acids: CAWSAPDSLNYGYTL. CDR3 DNA sequence: TGTGCCTGGAGTGCCCCGGACTCCCTTAACTATGGCTACACCCTC.

J is TRBJ1-2 and V is TRBV28; 8 bases are shared with TRBD1. This CDR3 is built from 14 residues. J gave up 0 bases and V 6 bases, and 3 bases lay outside the gene matches. The germline CDR1 and CDR2 sequences are MDHEN and SYDVKM. CDR3 bases: TGTGCCAGCAGGGGACAGGAGTCTAACTATGGCTACACCTTC. Protein product: CASRGQESNYGYTF.